The present T cell receptor (beta chain) was sequenced within a study of Ad26.COV2.S vaccination and SARS-CoV-2 variants. Trimming shortened V by 3 bases and J by 2 bases, and 17 bases separated the two germline ends. Per the germline V gene, CDR1 is KGHSH and CDR2 is LQKENI. The CDR3 runs 16 residues. Broader study findings: Measurement of non-spike TCR breadth gave similar results in vaccine and placebo recipients. Once vaccination had occurred, spike-specific CD8+ and CD4+ T cell responses reportedly showed substantial breadth. Spike-specific TCR breadth ran higher among vaccine recipients than placebo recipients.

As concerns this clone: Its specificity is unknown.

Clones were read by immunoSEQ multiplex PCR, and TCRdb kept only the in-frame ones, dropping some. The sample lists some 180,000 clones; approximately 88% were seen once. This receptor was obtained from a human donor who had recovered from COVID-19. The chain employs TRBV18 and TRBJ2-7; D may be TRBD2 (5 bases). Sequenced material: peripheral blood, taken after recovery from COVID-19. The CDR3 sequence: CASSPPLEGSPYEQYF. The CDR3, as DNA: TGTGCCAGCTCACCCCCCCTCGAGGGTTCTCCCTACGAGCAGTACTTC.